The 14 T cell receptor beta chains below were found in one sample sequenced in a study of T cell changes during pregnancy in multiple sclerosis (dated by TCRdb to between 2019 and 2020). Libraries were constructed by the immunoSEQ multiplex PCR assay. The table was pulled from immuneACCESS by TCRdb, which kept in-frame rearrangements only. Such tables lose some clones; where checked, under half of the loss comes from unresolved V genes, and the rest has no known cause. For this sample there are approximately 83,000 clones; 90% to 95% appear just once. The leading ten clones occupy 4.3% of the sample. Here the sequenced sample was peripheral blood, taken in the first trimester of pregnancy. The receptors were gathered from a female donor with multiple sclerosis, enrolled in a pregnancy study.

V is TRBV19 and J is TRBJ2-7; TRBD1 matches 8 bases. V lost 3 bases and J lost 4; bases outside the gene matches: 11. CDR1 is LNHDA and CDR2 is SQIVND in the germline V gene (reference sequence). This CDR3 spans 16 amino acids. In DNA form, the CDR3 reads TGTGCCAGTAGTATGACAGGGGCTTCCCCTTTATACGAGCAGTACTTC. It is translated as CASSMTGASPLYEQYF.

The chain joins TRBV11-2 to TRBJ2-5; 9 positions agree with TRBD2. The CDR3 contains 15 residues. The V gene's germline CDR1 is SGHAT and CDR2 FQNNGV. The ends lost 5 bases at V and 5 bases at J; junction bases unmatched: 9. The CDR3: CASSRSGGGRETQYF. In DNA, the CDR3 is TGTGCCAGCAGCCGTAGCGGGGGCGGTAGGGAGACCCAGTACTTC.

The chain combines TRBV5-6 with TRBJ2-7; a weak D match, TRBD2 (5 bases). The CDR3 consists of 13 residues. Deletions cut 4 bases from V and 0 bases from J, with 8 bases between. CDR1 and CDR2 from the germline V gene are SGHDT and YYEEEE. The CDR3 reads CASSPGVSYEQYF. Here the CDR3 DNA reads TGTGCCAGCAGCCCCGGGGTCTCCTACGAGCAGTACTTC.

The V and J genes are TRBV9 and TRBJ1-1; 11 bases match TRBD1. V was pared by 3 bases and J by 1 base, with 2 bases of the junction left unmatched. The CDR3 consists of 15 residues. CDR1 and CDR2 (germline): SGDLS, YYNGEE. CDR3 nucleotides: TGTGCCAGCAGCGATGGGACAGGGGGGAACACTGAAGCTTTCTTT. Amino acid sequence: CASSDGTGGNTEAFF.

The gene calls are TRBV5-4 and TRBJ1-1; perhaps TRBD1 as D (6 bases). Trimming took 4 bases from V and 2 from J, leaving 12 bases between them. The length of the CDR3 is 14 residues. Germline V gives CDR1 SGHNT, CDR2 YYREEE (reference sequence). The CDR3 nucleotides are TGTGCCAGCAGCCCCGGGACACGCAACACTGAAGCTTTCTTT. Translation gives CASSPGTRNTEAFF.

V and J are TRBV6-1 and TRBJ2-5, with 9 bases lining up with TRBD1. The germline CDR1 and CDR2 sequences are MNHNS and SASEGT. The V gene end was trimmed by 7 bases and the J gene end by 5 bases; junction bases not matched to a gene: 5. The CDR3 is made up of 13 amino acids. The CDR3 protein is CASNRDRVETQYF. CDR3 sequence (DNA): TGTGCCAGCAACCGGGACAGGGTTGAGACCCAGTACTTC.

The rearrangement uses TRBV6-1 and TRBJ1-5; 9 nucleotides match TRBD1. The V and J ends lost 6 bases and 5 bases, in that order; junction bases with no gene match: 8. CDR3 length: 15 amino acids. The germline CDR1 and CDR2 sequences are MNHNS and SASEGT. CDR3 loop: CASSRRDRDYQPQHF. The CDR3 coding sequence is TGTGCCAGCAGCCGGAGGGACAGGGATTATCAGCCCCAGCATTTT.

The chain employs TRBV19 and TRBJ1-5; D is uncertain. Germline-derived CDR1 and CDR2 are LNHDA and SQIVND (reference sequence). The CDR3 length is 14 residues. V shed 2 bases and J shed 0 bases, with 5 bases lying between them. The CDR3 protein is CASSISLSNQPQHF. The CDR3 bases are TGTGCCAGTAGTATAAGCCTTAGCAATCAGCCCCAGCATTTT. Full variable domain (missing parts from reference TRBV19 and TRBJ1-5): DGGITQSPKYLFRKEGQNVTLSCEQNLNHDAMYWYRQDPGQGLRLIYYSQIVNDFQKGDIAEGYSVSREKKESFPLTVTSAQKNPTAFYLCASSISLSNQPQHFGDGTRLSIL.

The chain links TRBV12-5 to TRBJ2-7; D might be TRBD2 (6 bases). Trimming stripped 1 base from V and 7 bases from J, with 17 bases between. This CDR3 region has 15 residues. CDR1 is LGHNT, CDR2 FRNRAP, per germline. The CDR3 protein is CASGLGPLRGGEQYF. As DNA, the CDR3 is TGTGCTAGTGGTTTGGGACCTTTGCGGGGCGGGGAGCAGTACTTC.

The CDR3 DNA sequence: TGTGCCAGCTCACCCGGTAGTGAAGCTTTCTTT. This gives the protein CASSPGSEAFF. This chain connects TRBV18 to TRBJ1-1, with no clear D. The CDR3 runs 11 residues. Germline V lookup: CDR1 KGHSH, CDR2 LQKENI. V lost 3 bases to trimming and J lost 7 bases, with 6 bases between them.

The CDR3, as DNA: TGCAGCGTGCAAGAGGGGGTTGTGGATAATTCACCCCTCCACTTT. This translates into CSVQEGVVDNSPLHF. V and J are TRBV29-1 and TRBJ1-6; a weak D match, TRBD1 (6 bases). This CDR3 region has 15 residues. The germline V and J ends were trimmed by 6 bases and 5 bases, with 17 bases remaining between them. Germline lookup yields CDR1 SQVTM and CDR2 ANQGSEA.

V is TRBV7-3 and J is TRBJ2-5, with TRBD2 matching over 7 bases. The CDR3 sequence is 13 residues long. CDR1 is SGHTA and CDR2 is FQGTGA in the germline V gene. Trimming removed 1 base from V and 5 bases from J; junction bases left unmatched: 1. CDR3 sequence: CASSLREGETQYF. CDR3 bases: TGTGCCAGCAGCTTAAGGGAGGGGGAGACCCAGTACTTC.

The chain carries TRBV5-6 and TRBJ1-1; no firm D call. The CDR3 totals 15 residues. CDR1 and CDR2 (germline): SGHDT, YYEEEE. V was trimmed by 2 bases and J by 1 base, leaving 12 bases between them. Written as DNA, the CDR3 is TGTGCCAGCAGCTTCATAGCCAGAGGGAACACTGAAGCTTTCTTT. This translates into CASSFIARGNTEAFF.

The V gene is TRBV29-1, the J gene TRBJ2-1, with D possibly matching TRBD1 (5 bases). There are 11 residues in the CDR3. Germline loops: CDR1 SQVTM, CDR2 ANQGSEA. CDR3 DNA sequence: TGCAGTCATAAGCAGGGCAATGAGCAGTTCTTC. The encoded protein is CSHKQGNEQFF.